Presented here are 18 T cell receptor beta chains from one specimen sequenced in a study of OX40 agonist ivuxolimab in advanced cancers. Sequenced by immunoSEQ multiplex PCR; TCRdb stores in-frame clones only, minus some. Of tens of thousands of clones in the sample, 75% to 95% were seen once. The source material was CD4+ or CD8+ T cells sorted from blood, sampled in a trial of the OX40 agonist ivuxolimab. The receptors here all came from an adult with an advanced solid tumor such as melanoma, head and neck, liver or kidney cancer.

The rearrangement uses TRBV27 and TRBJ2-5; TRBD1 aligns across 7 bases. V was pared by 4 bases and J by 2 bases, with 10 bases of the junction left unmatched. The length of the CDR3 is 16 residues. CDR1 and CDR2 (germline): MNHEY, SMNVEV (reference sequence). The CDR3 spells CASSSTPTGPQETQYF. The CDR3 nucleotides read TGTGCCAGCAGTTCAACCCCGACAGGGCCGCAAGAGACCCAGTACTTC.

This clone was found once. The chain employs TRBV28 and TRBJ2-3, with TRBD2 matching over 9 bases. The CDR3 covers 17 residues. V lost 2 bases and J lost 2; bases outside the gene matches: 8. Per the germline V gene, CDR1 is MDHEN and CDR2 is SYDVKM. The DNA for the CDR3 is TGTGCCAGCAGTTTAGTGCTAGCGGGGACCCTCACAGATACGCAGTATTTT. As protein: CASSLVLAGTLTDTQYF.

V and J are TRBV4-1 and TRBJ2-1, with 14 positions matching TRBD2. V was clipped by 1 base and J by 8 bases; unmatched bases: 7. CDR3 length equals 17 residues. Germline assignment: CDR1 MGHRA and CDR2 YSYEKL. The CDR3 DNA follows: TGCGCCAGCAGCCAAGTCGGGACTAGCGGGAGTCGGGATGAGCAGTTCTTC. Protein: CASSQVGTSGSRDEQFF.

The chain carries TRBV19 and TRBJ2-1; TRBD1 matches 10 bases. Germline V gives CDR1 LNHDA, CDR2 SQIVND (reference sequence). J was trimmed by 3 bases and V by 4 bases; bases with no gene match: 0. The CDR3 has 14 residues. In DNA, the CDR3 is TGTGCCAGTAGTAGGACAGGGGGCTACAATGAGCAGTTCTTC. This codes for CASSRTGGYNEQFF.

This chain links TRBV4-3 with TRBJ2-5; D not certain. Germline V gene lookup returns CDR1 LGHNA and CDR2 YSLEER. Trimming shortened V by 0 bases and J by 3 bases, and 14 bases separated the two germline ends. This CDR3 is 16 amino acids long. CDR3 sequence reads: CASSQEFGSLKETQYF. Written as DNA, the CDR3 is TGCGCCAGCAGCCAAGAGTTCGGCAGTCTCAAAGAGACCCAGTACTTC.

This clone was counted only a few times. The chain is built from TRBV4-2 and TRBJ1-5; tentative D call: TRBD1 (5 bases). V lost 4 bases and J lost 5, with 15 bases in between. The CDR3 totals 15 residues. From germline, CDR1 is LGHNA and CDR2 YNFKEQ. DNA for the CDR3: TGTGCCAGCAGCCGTACAGGAGGAGGGGATCAGCCCCAGCATTTT. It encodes CASSRTGGGDQPQHF.

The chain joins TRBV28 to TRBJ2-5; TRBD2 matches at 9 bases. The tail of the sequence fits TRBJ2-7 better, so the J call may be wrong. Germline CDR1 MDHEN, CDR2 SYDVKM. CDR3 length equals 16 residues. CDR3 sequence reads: CASSPVNEREDYEQYF. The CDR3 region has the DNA TGTGCCAGCAGCCCCGTTAACGAGCGGGAGGACTACGAGCAGTACTTC.

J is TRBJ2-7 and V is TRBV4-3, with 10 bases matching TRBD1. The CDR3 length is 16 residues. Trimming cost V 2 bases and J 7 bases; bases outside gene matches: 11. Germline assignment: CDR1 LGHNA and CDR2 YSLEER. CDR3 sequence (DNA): TGCGCCAGCAGCCAACAAACCGGGACAGGGGAGATAGAGCAGTACTTC. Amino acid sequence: CASSQQTGTGEIEQYF.

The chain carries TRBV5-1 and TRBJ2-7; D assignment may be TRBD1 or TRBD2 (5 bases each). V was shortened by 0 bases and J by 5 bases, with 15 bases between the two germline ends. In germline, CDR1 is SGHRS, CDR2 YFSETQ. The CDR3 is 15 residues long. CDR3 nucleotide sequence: TGCGCCAGCAGCTTGGCCCAGGGAGATTCCGACGAGCAGTACTTC. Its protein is CASSLAQGDSDEQYF.

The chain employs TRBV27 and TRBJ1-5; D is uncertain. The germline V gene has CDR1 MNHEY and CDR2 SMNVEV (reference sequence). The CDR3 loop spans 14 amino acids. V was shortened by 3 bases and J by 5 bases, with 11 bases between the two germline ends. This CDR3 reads CASSFGSADQPQHF. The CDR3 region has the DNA TGTGCCAGCAGTTTCGGTTCAGCCGATCAGCCCCAGCATTTT.

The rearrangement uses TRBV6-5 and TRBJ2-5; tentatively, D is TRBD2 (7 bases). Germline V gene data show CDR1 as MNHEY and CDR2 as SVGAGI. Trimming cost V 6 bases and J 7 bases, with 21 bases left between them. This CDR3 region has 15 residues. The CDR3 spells CASSPTNRGAGTQYF. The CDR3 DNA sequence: TGTGCCAGCAGCCCCACCAACCGGGGGGCTGGGACCCAGTACTTC.

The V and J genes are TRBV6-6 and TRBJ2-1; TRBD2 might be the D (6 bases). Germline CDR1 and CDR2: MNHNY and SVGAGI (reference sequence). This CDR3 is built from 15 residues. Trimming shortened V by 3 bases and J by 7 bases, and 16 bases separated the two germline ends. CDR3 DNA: TGTGCCAGCAGTTATTCGACGGGAGCGTCGAATGAGCAGTTCTTC. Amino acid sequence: CASSYSTGASNEQFF.

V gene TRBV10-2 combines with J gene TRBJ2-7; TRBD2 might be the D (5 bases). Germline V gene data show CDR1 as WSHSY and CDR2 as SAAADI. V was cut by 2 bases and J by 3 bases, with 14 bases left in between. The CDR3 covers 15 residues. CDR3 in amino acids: CASSEPRTALYEQYF. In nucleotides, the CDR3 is TGCGCCAGCAGTGAGCCCAGGACTGCGCTCTACGAGCAGTACTTC.

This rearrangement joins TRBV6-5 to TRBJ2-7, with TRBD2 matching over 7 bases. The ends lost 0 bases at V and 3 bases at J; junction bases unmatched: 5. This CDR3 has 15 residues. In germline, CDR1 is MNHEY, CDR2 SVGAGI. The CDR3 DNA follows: TGTGCCAGCAGTTACTCGAAGGCTAGCGGCTACGAGCAGTACTTC. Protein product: CASSYSKASGYEQYF.

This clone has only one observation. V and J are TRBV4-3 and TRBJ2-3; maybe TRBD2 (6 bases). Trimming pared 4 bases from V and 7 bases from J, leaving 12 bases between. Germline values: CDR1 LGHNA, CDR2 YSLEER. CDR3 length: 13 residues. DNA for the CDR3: TGCGCCAGCAGCCCGGAGGGCCGGAATACGCAGTATTTT. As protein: CASSPEGRNTQYF.

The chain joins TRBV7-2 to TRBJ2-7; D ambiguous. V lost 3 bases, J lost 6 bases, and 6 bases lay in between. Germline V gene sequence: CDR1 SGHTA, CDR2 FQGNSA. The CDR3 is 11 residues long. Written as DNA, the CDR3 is TGTGCCAGCAGCTTCGGGTCCGAGCAGTACTTC. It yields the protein CASSFGSEQYF.

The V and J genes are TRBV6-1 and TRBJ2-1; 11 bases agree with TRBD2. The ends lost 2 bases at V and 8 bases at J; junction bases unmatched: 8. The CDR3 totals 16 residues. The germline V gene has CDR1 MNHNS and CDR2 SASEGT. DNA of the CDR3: TGTGCCAGCAGTGAACAAATAGCGGGAGGGTTAGATGAGCAGTTCTTC. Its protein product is CASSEQIAGGLDEQFF.

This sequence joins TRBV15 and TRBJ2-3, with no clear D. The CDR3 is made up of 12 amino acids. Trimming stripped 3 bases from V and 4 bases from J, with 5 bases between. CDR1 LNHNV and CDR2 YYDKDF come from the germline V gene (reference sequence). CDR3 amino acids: CATSRIADTQYF. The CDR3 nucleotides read TGTGCCACCAGCAGGATAGCAGATACGCAGTATTTT. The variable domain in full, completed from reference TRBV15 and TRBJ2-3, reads DAMVIQNPRYQVTQFGKPVTLSCSQTLNHNVMYWYQQKSSQAPKLLFHYYDKDFNNEADTPDNFQSRRPNTSFCFLDIRSPGLGDTAMYLCATSRIADTQYFGPGTRLTVL.